These 3 T cell receptor beta chains came from one sample sequenced in a study of T-cell memory formation after mild COVID-19. MiXCR, applied by TCRdb to the 5' RACE reads, yields one record per CDR3 protein. This table holds hundreds of thousands of distinct CDR3 sequences, under 20% found once. The sample was PBMCs or a T cell subset sorted from them (not recorded which). All receptors come from an adult woman who had mild COVID-19 (a few samples of this study predate the infection). Cell type and time point are not known.

This clonotype was detected only a few times. V is TRBV6-2 or TRBV6-3 and J is TRBJ2-2, with TRBD2 matching 8 bases. The CDR3 totals 16 residues. Losses at the gene ends were 5 bases for V and 2 bases for J; bases not matched to a gene: 7. Per the germline V gene, CDR1 is MNHEY and CDR2 is SVGEGT. CDR3 loop: CASSQLAGHNTGELFF. The CDR3 DNA reads as TGTGCCAGCAGTCAATTAGCGGGGCACAACACCGGGGAGCTGTTTTTT.

There are a few counts of this clonotype. The rearrangement joins TRBV7-9 to TRBJ2-2, with D tentatively TRBD2 (6 bases). Germline V gene sequence: CDR1 SEHNR, CDR2 FQNEAQ (reference sequence). V lost 4 bases and J 6 bases, leaving 9 bases between the germline ends. This CDR3 has 13 amino acids. CDR3 residues: CASSSRDSGELFF. DNA of the CDR3: TGTGCCAGCAGCTCACGGGACTCCGGGGAGCTGTTTTTT.

This clonotype was found a few times. This chain joins TRBV6-6 and TRBJ2-7; no clear D gene. The CDR3 has 16 amino acids. Germline-derived CDR1 and CDR2 are MNHNY and SVGAGI (reference sequence). V gave up 8 bases and J gave up 1 base, with 21 bases separating them. The CDR3 DNA is TGTGCCAGCGCCCCACTAAGGACGGTGGGGTCCTACGAGCAGTACTTC. As protein: CASAPLRTVGSYEQYF.